This TCR beta chain was sequenced during a study of blood T cell repertoires in COVID-19 (dated by TCRdb to 2020 to 2021). Background for the entire study: Samples covering the acute and convalescent phases of COVID-19 were provided by collaborators in the United States, Italy and Spain. The prospective study material was composed of cDNA or gDNA derived from T cells, B-cell-depleted T cells, or PBMCs. Deeply sampled blood TCRbeta repertoires from subjects exposed to, actively infected with, or recovered from COVID-19 were included in the dataset. The repertoires were released in a freely available public database meant as a resource for research on the immune response to SARS-CoV-2. Samples came from the ongoing ImmuneRACE study (first 160 participants) plus 1,254 subjects from 6 global collaborators. Nearly every sample came with metadata listing a de-identified subject ID, COVID-19 status, age in years and sex. Where available, HLA class I and class II types were obtained from metadata supplied by the sample provider rather than from assay-based typing.

Trimming removed 3 bases from V and 5 bases from J; the gene matches leave 7 bases unexplained. The germline V gene (reference sequence) gives CDR1 as LNHNV and CDR2 as YYDKDF. There are 14 amino acids in the CDR3, from cysteine to phenylalanine inclusive. Here the CDR3 DNA is all that survives: 42 bases in frame from base 1. The collaborating institutions used their own protocols to collect whole blood in K2EDTA tubes. Collaborator samples were shipped for TCRbeta analysis as frozen whole blood, isolated PBMCs, or DNA extracted from either sample type. With regard to this clone: What antigen it recognizes has not been identified. No much larger clone is present one base from it, and per-base qualities are unavailable.

The study at large found these results: How much clinical and demographic metadata was included differed by source and by participant, and the metadata was provided uncurated.

The immunoSEQ Assay, a bias-controlled multiplex PCR, was used to amplify TCRbeta CDR3 regions from genomic DNA. The authors' pipeline ran thus. Within the assay, amplification of reference gene primers was used to estimate how many nucleated cells each sample contained. To quantify the absolute abundance of each unique TCRbeta CDR3 rearrangement, sequence reads were collapsed and filtered. For each sample, productive Simpson clonality was calculated as the square root of Simpson's diversity index over productive rearrangements. Sourced from immuneACCESS, this table was stored by TCRdb with only in-frame sequences that have V and J called. A share of the clones is absent; for the studies checked, an unresolved V gene accounts for under half, and the remainder has no known explanation. V and J calls and clone size come straight from that table; D and trimming were deduced from the DNA. The sample records about 68,000 clones, roughly 80% of which are singletons. Around 23% of the sample is in the top ten clones.

This sequence uses TRBV15 and TRBJ2-7; 7 bases in between match TRBD1. The receptor was derived from a human donor in a cohort sampled during active COVID-19. The sample was peripheral blood. The nucleotide sequence reads TGTGCCACCAGCAGGTCTCAGGGGGACCACGAGCAGTACTTC. This is translated as CATSRSQGDHEQYF.